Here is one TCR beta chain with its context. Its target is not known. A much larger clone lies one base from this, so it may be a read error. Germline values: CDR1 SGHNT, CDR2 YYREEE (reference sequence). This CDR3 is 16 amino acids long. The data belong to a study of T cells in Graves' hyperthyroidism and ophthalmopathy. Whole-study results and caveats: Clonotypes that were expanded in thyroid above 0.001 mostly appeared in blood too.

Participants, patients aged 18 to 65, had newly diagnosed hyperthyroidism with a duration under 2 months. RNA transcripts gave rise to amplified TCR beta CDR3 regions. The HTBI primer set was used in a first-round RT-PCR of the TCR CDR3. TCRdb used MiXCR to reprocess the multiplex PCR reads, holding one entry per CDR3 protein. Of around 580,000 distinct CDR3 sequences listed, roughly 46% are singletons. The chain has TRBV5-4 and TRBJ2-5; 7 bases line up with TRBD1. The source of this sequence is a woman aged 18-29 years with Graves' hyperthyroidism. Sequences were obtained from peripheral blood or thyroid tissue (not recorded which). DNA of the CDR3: TGTGCCAGCAGCTTGGTGCTCGGGACAGTCCAAGGGACCCAGTACTTC. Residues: CASSLVLGTVQGTQYF.